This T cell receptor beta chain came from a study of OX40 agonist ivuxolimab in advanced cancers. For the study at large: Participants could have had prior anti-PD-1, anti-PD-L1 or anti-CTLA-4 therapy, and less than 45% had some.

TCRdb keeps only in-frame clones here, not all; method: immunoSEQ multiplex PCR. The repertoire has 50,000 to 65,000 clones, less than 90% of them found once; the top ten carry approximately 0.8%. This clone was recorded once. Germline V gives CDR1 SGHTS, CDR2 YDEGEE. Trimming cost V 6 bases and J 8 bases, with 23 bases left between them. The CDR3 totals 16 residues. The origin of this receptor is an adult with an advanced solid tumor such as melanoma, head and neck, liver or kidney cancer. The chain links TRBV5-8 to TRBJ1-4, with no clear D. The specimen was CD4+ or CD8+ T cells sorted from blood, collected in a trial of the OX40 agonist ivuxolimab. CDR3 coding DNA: TGTGCCAGCAAGGTCGGTGTGGGCGCCAGGCAAGAAAAACTGTTTTTT. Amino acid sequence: CASKVGVGARQEKLFF. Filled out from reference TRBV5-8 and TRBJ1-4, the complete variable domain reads EAGVTQSPTHLIKTRGQQATLRCSPISGHTSVYWYQQALGLGLQFLLWYDEGEERNRGNFPPRFSGRQFPNYSSELNVNALELEDSALYLCASKVGVGARQEKLFFGSGTQLSVL.